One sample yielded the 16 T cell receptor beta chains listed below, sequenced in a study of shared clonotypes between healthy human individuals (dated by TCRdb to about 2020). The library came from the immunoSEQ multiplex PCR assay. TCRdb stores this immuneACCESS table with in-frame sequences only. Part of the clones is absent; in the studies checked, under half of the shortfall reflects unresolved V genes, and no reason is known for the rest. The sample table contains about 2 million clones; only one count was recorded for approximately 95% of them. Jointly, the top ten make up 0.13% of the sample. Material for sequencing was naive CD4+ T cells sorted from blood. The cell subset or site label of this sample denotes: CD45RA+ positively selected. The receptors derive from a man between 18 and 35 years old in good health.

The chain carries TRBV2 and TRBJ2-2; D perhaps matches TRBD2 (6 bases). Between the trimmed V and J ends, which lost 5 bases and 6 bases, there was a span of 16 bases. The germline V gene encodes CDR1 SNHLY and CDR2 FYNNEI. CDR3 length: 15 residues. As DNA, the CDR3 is TGTGCCAGCAGTATACTCGGGGGAACAGCCGGGGAGCTGTTTTTT. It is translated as CASSILGGTAGELFF.

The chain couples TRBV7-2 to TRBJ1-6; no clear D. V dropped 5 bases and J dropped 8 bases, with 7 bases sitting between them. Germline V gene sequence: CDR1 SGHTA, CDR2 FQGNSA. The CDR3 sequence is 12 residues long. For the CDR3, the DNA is TGTGCCAGCAGCGCTAACGATTCACCCCTCCACTTT. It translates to CASSANDSPLHF.

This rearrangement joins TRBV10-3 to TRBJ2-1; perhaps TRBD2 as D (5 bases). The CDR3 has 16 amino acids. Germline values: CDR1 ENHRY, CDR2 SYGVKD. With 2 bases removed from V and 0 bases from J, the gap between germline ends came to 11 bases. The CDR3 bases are TGTGCCATCAGTGAGATGAGGGCTAGCTCCTACAATGAGCAGTTCTTC. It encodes CAISEMRASSYNEQFF.

The CDR3 sequence: CASSLGRGPSTEAFF. CDR3 DNA sequence: TGCGCCAGCAGCTTAGGAAGGGGGCCGAGCACTGAAGCTTTCTTT. The chain combines TRBV5-1 with TRBJ1-1; 7 nucleotides match TRBD1. The V and J ends lost 2 bases and 4 bases, in that order; junction bases with no gene match: 8. This CDR3 has 15 amino acids. Germline assignment: CDR1 SGHRS and CDR2 YFSETQ. Based on the CDR3 plus reference TRBV5-1 and TRBJ1-1, the full variable domain is KAGVTQTPRYLIKTRGQQVTLSCSPISGHRSVSWYQQTPGQGLQFLFEYFSETQRNKGNFPGRFSGRQFSNSRSEMNVSTLELGDSALYLCASSLGRGPSTEAFFGQGTRLTVV.

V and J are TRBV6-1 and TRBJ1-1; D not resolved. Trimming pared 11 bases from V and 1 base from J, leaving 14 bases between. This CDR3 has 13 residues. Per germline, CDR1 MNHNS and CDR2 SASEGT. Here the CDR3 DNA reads TGTGCCGCGTCTTTCTGGGGGAACACTGAAGCTTTCTTT. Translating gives CAASFWGNTEAFF.

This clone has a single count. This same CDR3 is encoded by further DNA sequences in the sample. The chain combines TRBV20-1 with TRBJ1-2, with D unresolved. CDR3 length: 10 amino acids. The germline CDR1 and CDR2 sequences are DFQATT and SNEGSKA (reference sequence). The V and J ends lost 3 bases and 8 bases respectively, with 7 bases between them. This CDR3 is CSASSYGYTF. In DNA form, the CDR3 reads TGCAGTGCTAGTTCTTACGGCTACACCTTC.

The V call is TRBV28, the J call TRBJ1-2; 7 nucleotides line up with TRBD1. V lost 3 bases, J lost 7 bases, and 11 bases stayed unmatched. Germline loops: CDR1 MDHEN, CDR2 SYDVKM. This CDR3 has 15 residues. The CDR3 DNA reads TGTGCCAGCAGTTTTCGGGACAGTATAAGTCCTGGCTACACCTTC. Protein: CASSFRDSISPGYTF.

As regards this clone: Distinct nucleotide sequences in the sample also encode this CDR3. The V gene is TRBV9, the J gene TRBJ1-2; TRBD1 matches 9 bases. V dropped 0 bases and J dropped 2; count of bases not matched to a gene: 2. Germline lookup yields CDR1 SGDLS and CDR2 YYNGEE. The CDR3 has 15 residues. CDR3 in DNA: TGTGCCAGCAGCGTAGCCGGGACAGGGAACTATGGCTACACCTTC. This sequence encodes CASSVAGTGNYGYTF.

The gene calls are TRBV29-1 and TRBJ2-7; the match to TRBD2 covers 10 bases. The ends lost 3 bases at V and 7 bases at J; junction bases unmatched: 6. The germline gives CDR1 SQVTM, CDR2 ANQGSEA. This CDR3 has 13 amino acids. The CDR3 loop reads CSVDGLAGVEQYF. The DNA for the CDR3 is TGCAGCGTTGACGGGCTAGCGGGAGTTGAGCAGTACTTC.

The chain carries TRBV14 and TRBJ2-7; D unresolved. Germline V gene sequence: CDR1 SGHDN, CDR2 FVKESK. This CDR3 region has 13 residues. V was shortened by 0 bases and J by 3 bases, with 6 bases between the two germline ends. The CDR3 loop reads CASSQEFSYEQYF. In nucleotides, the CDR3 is TGTGCCAGCAGCCAAGAGTTCAGCTACGAGCAGTACTTC.

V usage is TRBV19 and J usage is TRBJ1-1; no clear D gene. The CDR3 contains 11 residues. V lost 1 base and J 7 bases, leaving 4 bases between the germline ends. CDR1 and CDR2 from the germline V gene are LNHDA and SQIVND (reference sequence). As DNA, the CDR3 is TGTGCCAGTAGTATAGTCGGTGAAGCTTTCTTT. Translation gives CASSIVGEAFF.

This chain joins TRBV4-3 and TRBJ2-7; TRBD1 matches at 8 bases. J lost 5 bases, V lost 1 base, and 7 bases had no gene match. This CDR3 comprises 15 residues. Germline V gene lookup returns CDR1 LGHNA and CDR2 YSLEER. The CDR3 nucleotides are TGCGCCAGCAGCCAAGCCCCGGGACAGGCAGACGAGCAGTACTTC. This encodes CASSQAPGQADEQYF.

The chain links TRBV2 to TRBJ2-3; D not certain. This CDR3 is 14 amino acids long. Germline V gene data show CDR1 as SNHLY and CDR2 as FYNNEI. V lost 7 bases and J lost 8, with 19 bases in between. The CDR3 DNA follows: TGTGCCAGCATATACGAAAAGGGCACCCGTACGCAGTATTTT. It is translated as CASIYEKGTRTQYF.

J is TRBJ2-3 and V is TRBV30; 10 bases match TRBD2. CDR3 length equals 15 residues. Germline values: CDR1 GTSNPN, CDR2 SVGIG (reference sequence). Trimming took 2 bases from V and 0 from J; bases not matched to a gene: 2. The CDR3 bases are TGTGCCTGGAGTAAGGGACTAGCGAGCACAGATACGCAGTATTTT. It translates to CAWSKGLASTDTQYF.

The CDR3 bases are TGTGCCAGCTCACTAGGGGCCGATTCACCCCTCCACTTT. Amino acid sequence: CASSLGADSPLHF. The J gene is TRBJ1-6, the V gene TRBV18, with D possibly being TRBD1 (5 bases). V was cut by 4 bases and J by 8 bases, with 9 bases left in between. The germline CDR1 and CDR2 sequences are KGHSH and LQKENI. The CDR3 extends over 13 amino acids.

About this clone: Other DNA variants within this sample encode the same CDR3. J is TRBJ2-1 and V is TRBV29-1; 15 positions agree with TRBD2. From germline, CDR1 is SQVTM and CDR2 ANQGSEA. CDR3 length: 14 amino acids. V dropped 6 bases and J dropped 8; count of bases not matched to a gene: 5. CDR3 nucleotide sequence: TGCAGCGTCGTGGGACTAGCGGGAGGATATGAGCAGTTCTTC. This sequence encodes CSVVGLAGGYEQFF.